What follows are 32 T cell receptor beta chains derived from one specimen sequenced in a study of CD8+ T cells in alopecia areata. Extracted RNA was reverse transcribed into cDNA, the sequencing template. The repertoire was sequenced with immunoSEQ multiplex PCR; TCRdb's copy has only in-frame clones and lacks some. This table has around 86,000 clones, about 70% appearing once. Treatment meaning: oral pan-JAK inhibitor, 5-10 mg twice daily. The sample was CD8+ T cells sorted from blood, taken at week 44, from a patient treated with tofacitinib. These TCRs come from a human donor with alopecia areata.

This clone was picked up a small number of times. The chain couples TRBV9 to TRBJ1-1; D not certain. The germline CDR1 and CDR2 sequences are SGDLS and YYNGEE. Trimming removed 1 base from V and 3 bases from J, with 7 bases in between. CDR3 length equals 13 residues. CDR3 DNA sequence: TGTGCCAGCAGCGTACAGGCTCACACTGAAGCTTTCTTT. Its protein product is CASSVQAHTEAFF.

V is TRBV13 and J is TRBJ1-1; the D is unclear. Trimming took 2 bases from V and 6 from J, leaving 16 bases between them. CDR3 size: 15 residues. CDR1 is PRHDT, CDR2 FYEKMQ, per germline (reference sequence). CDR3 coding DNA: TGTGCCAGCAGCTTAAATGGAGAGGGCGAGGCTGAAGCTTTCTTT. Translation gives CASSLNGEGEAEAFF.

In its sample, this clone was seen once. This sequence joins TRBV4-3 and TRBJ2-7; no firm D call. V gave up 0 bases and J gave up 4 bases, with 7 bases separating them. The CDR3 totals 13 residues. Germline V gives CDR1 LGHNA, CDR2 YSLEER. CDR3 in amino acids: CASSQDDGYEQYF. CDR3 nucleotide sequence: TGCGCCAGCAGCCAAGATGATGGGTACGAGCAGTACTTC.

The gene calls are TRBV6-6 and TRBJ1-1, with D tentatively TRBD1 (5 bases). This CDR3 comprises 16 residues. V was trimmed by 3 bases and J by 2 bases, leaving 16 bases between them. CDR1 and CDR2 from the germline V gene are MNHNY and SVGAGI (reference sequence). The CDR3 is CASSYGLGTVNTEAFF. The CDR3 nucleotides are TGTGCCAGCAGTTATGGGTTAGGGACGGTCAACACTGAAGCTTTCTTT.

The chain couples TRBV13 to TRBJ2-3; the D is unclear. V shed 5 bases and J shed 2 bases, with 17 bases lying between them. The CDR3 runs 16 residues. Germline V gene data show CDR1 as PRHDT and CDR2 as FYEKMQ (reference sequence). In DNA form, the CDR3 reads TGTGCCAGCAGCCCCCCCGAGAAGTCCTTCACAGATACGCAGTATTTT. This sequence encodes CASSPPEKSFTDTQYF.

The genes are TRBV13 and TRBJ1-2; D gene ambiguous. V was pared by 1 base and J by 4 bases, with 13 bases between. The CDR3 runs to 15 residues. CDR1 is PRHDT and CDR2 is FYEKMQ in the germline V gene (reference sequence). This CDR3 reads CASSLEGSPTYGYTF. CDR3 bases: TGTGCCAGCAGCTTAGAGGGCAGCCCGACCTATGGCTACACCTTC.

This chain joins TRBV11-2 and TRBJ2-7; perhaps TRBD1 as D (7 bases). Between the trimmed V and J ends, which lost 4 bases and 3 bases, there was a span of 13 bases. Germline V CDR1 and CDR2: SGHAT, FQNNGV. CDR3 length: 14 amino acids. As DNA, the CDR3 is TGTGCCAGCAGCTCAGACAGGGAGGACTACGAGCAGTACTTC. Protein: CASSSDREDYEQYF.

The sample holds a few counts of this clone. V gene TRBV19 combines with J gene TRBJ2-3; D perhaps matches TRBD2 (6 bases). Germline-derived CDR1 and CDR2 are LNHDA and SQIVND (reference sequence). Trimming stripped 7 bases from V and 6 bases from J, with 14 bases between. This CDR3 is built from 13 residues. CDR3 bases: TGTGCCAGTACCCCCCGCGGGGTTGATACGCAGTATTTT. Protein: CASTPRGVDTQYF.

This clone was counted only a few times. This chain connects TRBV29-1 to TRBJ1-2; D unresolved. V lost 3 bases to trimming and J lost 3 bases, with 14 bases between them. Germline V lookup: CDR1 SQVTM, CDR2 ANQGSEA. The CDR3 sequence is 14 residues long. The CDR3 DNA reads TGCAGCGTTGACAGCTCCCCGCGAGACTATGGCTACACCTTC. This gives the protein CSVDSSPRDYGYTF.

The chain recombines TRBV14 with TRBJ2-3; D call uncertain. The V gene lost 4 bases and the J gene lost 1 base, with 3 bases spanning the gap. Germline lookup yields CDR1 SGHDN and CDR2 FVKESK. CDR3 length: 12 residues. CDR3 sequence reads: CASSPGTDTQYF. The DNA for the CDR3 is TGTGCCAGCAGCCCGGGCACAGATACGCAGTATTTT.

V gene TRBV10-3 combines with J gene TRBJ2-1; TRBD1 matches 12 bases. The CDR3 runs to 12 residues. The V and J ends lost 9 bases and 8 bases, in that order; junction bases with no gene match: 2. Germline lookup yields CDR1 ENHRY and CDR2 SYGVKD. Written as DNA, the CDR3 is TGTGCCATAGGGACAGGGGGCGATGAGCAGTTCTTC. This codes for CAIGTGGDEQFF.

The V and J genes are TRBV30 and TRBJ1-1, with D unresolved. CDR3 length: 13 amino acids. V shed 2 bases and J shed 3 bases, with 10 bases lying between them. The germline CDR1 and CDR2 sequences are GTSNPN and SVGIG (reference sequence). In nucleotides, the CDR3 is TGTGCCTGGAGTCCGGTGGGATACACTGAAGCTTTCTTT. It yields the protein CAWSPVGYTEAFF.

The chain couples TRBV29-1 to TRBJ2-1; 7 nucleotides agree with TRBD1. V was pared by 6 bases and J by 8 bases, with 10 bases of the junction left unmatched. Germline V gives CDR1 SQVTM, CDR2 ANQGSEA. The CDR3 is 13 residues long. CDR3: CSVMTGLRYEQFF. CDR3 coding DNA: TGCAGCGTCATGACAGGGCTGAGGTATGAGCAGTTCTTC.

This clone was recorded only once. The V and J genes are TRBV27 and TRBJ2-1; D uncertain. Germline assignment: CDR1 MNHEY and CDR2 SMNVEV (reference sequence). Trimming removed 6 bases from V and 0 bases from J, with 12 bases in between. The CDR3 consists of 15 residues. CDR3 protein: CASREMRSSYNEQFF. The CDR3 bases are TGTGCCAGCAGGGAAATGAGAAGCTCCTACAATGAGCAGTTCTTC.

The CDR3 sequence is CASSPRAGESTGELFF. CDR3 sequence (DNA): TGTGCCAGCAGCCCCCGGGCGGGGGAGAGCACCGGGGAGCTGTTTTTT. The rearrangement joins TRBV9 to TRBJ2-2, with 7 bases that match TRBD2. This CDR3 has 16 amino acids. Trimming removed 4 bases from V and 4 bases from J; junction bases left unmatched: 10. The germline gives CDR1 SGDLS, CDR2 YYNGEE.

This chain joins TRBV4-1 and TRBJ2-2; no definite D call. Trimming took off 0 bases at V and 5 bases at J, with 7 bases between the two ends. From germline, CDR1 is MGHRA and CDR2 YSYEKL. This CDR3 comprises 14 residues. The CDR3 loop reads CASSQESLTGELFF. The DNA for the CDR3 is TGCGCCAGCAGCCAAGAATCCCTAACCGGGGAGCTGTTTTTT.

In regard to this clone: This same CDR3 is encoded by further DNA sequences in the sample. The V call is TRBV2, the J call TRBJ2-1; D may correspond to TRBD1 or TRBD2 (5 bases each). Between the trimmed V and J ends, which lost 5 bases and 6 bases, there was a span of 14 bases. CDR1 is SNHLY and CDR2 is FYNNEI in the germline V gene. This CDR3 spans 14 amino acids. In DNA form, the CDR3 reads TGTGCCAGCAGTTACGTGGGGGACCCCAATGAGCAGTTCTTC. Its protein product is CASSYVGDPNEQFF. The full variable domain, completed using reference TRBV2 and TRBJ2-1, is EPEVTQTPSHQVTQMGQEVILRCVPISNHLYFYWYRQILGQKVEFLVSFYNNEISEKSEIFDDQFSVERPDGSNFTLKIRSTKLEDSAMYFCASSYVGDPNEQFFGPGTRLTVL.

The chain carries TRBV5-1 and TRBJ1-1; D call uncertain. The CDR3 has 14 amino acids. Trimming stripped 0 bases from V and 6 bases from J, with 12 bases between. Germline V gives CDR1 SGHRS, CDR2 YFSETQ. The CDR3 region is CASSLASGMPEAFF. In nucleotides, the CDR3 is TGCGCCAGCAGCTTGGCCTCGGGAATGCCTGAAGCTTTCTTT.

This clone was picked up a small number of times. The V gene is TRBV2, the J gene TRBJ1-1; TRBD1 aligns across 9 bases. The junction had 14 bases not matched to a gene; V was cut back by 6 bases and J by 0 bases. The CDR3 has 18 amino acids. Looked up from germline, CDR1 is SNHLY and CDR2 is FYNNEI. The CDR3: CASSAGTGYGSMNTEAFF. The CDR3 nucleotides read TGTGCCAGCAGCGCCGGGACAGGGTATGGATCCATGAACACTGAAGCTTTCTTT.

V is TRBV7-9 and J is TRBJ2-3; D is tentatively TRBD1 or TRBD2 (5 bases each). With 1 base removed from V and 6 bases from J, the gap between germline ends came to 8 bases. Germline V gene data show CDR1 as SEHNR and CDR2 as FQNEAQ (reference sequence). The CDR3 contains 13 residues. This chain's CDR3 is CASSLGGFDTQYF. CDR3 in DNA: TGTGCCAGCAGCTTAGGGGGGTTCGATACGCAGTATTTT.

This clone is a singleton in its sample. The rearrangement uses TRBV6-5 and TRBJ2-5; 9 positions match TRBD1. J was trimmed by 5 bases and V by 4 bases; bases with no gene match: 2. Germline CDR1 MNHEY, CDR2 SVGAGI. CDR3 length equals 13 residues. CDR3 residues: CASSFDRGETQYF. DNA for the CDR3: TGTGCCAGCAGTTTCGACAGGGGGGAGACCCAGTACTTC.

The chain uses TRBV5-6 and TRBJ1-1; no definite D call. V lost 7 bases and J lost 3, with 7 bases in between. The CDR3 is 11 amino acids. Germline V gene data show CDR1 as SGHDT and CDR2 as YYEEEE. The CDR3 protein is CASGWDTEAFF. The CDR3 DNA reads TGTGCCAGCGGTTGGGACACTGAAGCTTTCTTT.

The rearrangement links TRBV4-3 to TRBJ2-7; TRBD2 is a possible D gene (6 bases). Looked up from germline, CDR1 is LGHNA and CDR2 is YSLEER. V shed 0 bases and J shed 6 bases, with 15 bases lying between them. The CDR3 runs to 15 residues. The CDR3 region has the DNA TGCGCCAGCAGCCAAGATGTGGCGGGGTCGGGCGAGCAGTACTTC. Residues: CASSQDVAGSGEQYF.

J is TRBJ2-3 and V is TRBV11-2; possibly TRBD2 for D (5 bases). The germline gives CDR1 SGHAT, CDR2 FQNNGV. The CDR3 contains 13 residues. V shed 5 bases and J shed 7 bases, with 13 bases lying between them. The CDR3 nucleotides are TGTGCCAGCAGCCGGACTTTTCGTTATACGCAGTATTTT. Translating gives CASSRTFRYTQYF. The full variable domain, in which reference TRBV11-2 and TRBJ2-3 provide the parts outside the CDR3, is EAGVAQSPRYKIIEKRQSVAFWCNPISGHATLYWYQQILGQGPKLLIQFQNNGVVDDSQLPKDRFSAERLKGVDSTLKIQPAKLEDSAVYLCASSRTFRYTQYFGPGTRLTVL.

The rearrangement joins TRBV2 to TRBJ2-1, with 9 bases identical to TRBD1. With V trimmed by 6 bases and J by 7 bases, 7 bases remained unmatched. In germline, CDR1 is SNHLY, CDR2 FYNNEI. The CDR3 loop spans 14 amino acids. For the CDR3, the DNA is TGTGCCAGCAGGGGACAGGGCCTTTTAAATGAGCAGTTCTTC. This encodes CASRGQGLLNEQFF.

This chain links TRBV2 with TRBJ2-7, with TRBD1 identical over 10 bases. This CDR3 region has 15 residues. Trimming at V came to 6 bases and at J to 1 base, leaving 6 bases not matched to a gene. Looked up from germline, CDR1 is SNHLY and CDR2 is FYNNEI. The CDR3 DNA reads as TGTGCCAGCAGCGAAAGGGGACAGGGGTCCTACGAGCAGTACTTC. It specifies CASSERGQGSYEQYF. Full variable domain (remainder filled in from reference TRBV2 and TRBJ2-7): EPEVTQTPSHQVTQMGQEVILRCVPISNHLYFYWYRQILGQKVEFLVSFYNNEISEKSEIFDDQFSVERPDGSNFTLKIRSTKLEDSAMYFCASSERGQGSYEQYFGPGTRLTVT.

The genes are TRBV19 and TRBJ1-4, with D maybe TRBD1 (6 bases). Germline V gene data show CDR1 as LNHDA and CDR2 as SQIVND (reference sequence). V was trimmed by 6 bases and J by 4 bases, leaving 9 bases between them. This CDR3 has 13 amino acids. Here the CDR3 reads CASSQGYNEKLFF. The DNA of the CDR3 is TGTGCCAGTAGCCAGGGGTATAATGAAAAACTGTTTTTT.

CDR3 coding DNA: TGTGCCAGCAGTGAACGTTACGTCAGTTCCTACGAGCAGTACTTC. Translation gives CASSERYVSSYEQYF. The chain combines TRBV25-1 with TRBJ2-7; D gene unclear. Germline V gives CDR1 MGHDK, CDR2 SYGVNS. Between the trimmed V and J ends, which lost 2 bases and 1 base, there was a span of 12 bases. The CDR3 length is 15 residues.

The gene calls are TRBV4-3 and TRBJ2-1; D uncertain. In germline, CDR1 is LGHNA, CDR2 YSLEER. Trimming took 1 base from V and 0 from J, leaving 4 bases between them. The CDR3 covers 14 residues. The CDR3 coding sequence is TGCGCCAGCAGCCAAGGTAGCTCCTACAATGAGCAGTTCTTC. This sequence encodes CASSQGSSYNEQFF.

The V and J genes are TRBV19 and TRBJ1-5; D is unresolved. Germline CDR1 and CDR2: LNHDA and SQIVND (reference sequence). Trimming removed 8 bases at V and 3 bases at J, with 11 bases between. The CDR3 has 13 residues. The CDR3 bases are TGTGCCAGTGCCATATCCTCCAATCAGCCCCAGCATTTT. Protein product: CASAISSNQPQHF.

CDR3 in amino acids: CASSHTRGAAETQYF. The CDR3 region has the DNA TGCGCCAGCAGCCACACTCGGGGGGCGGCAGAGACCCAGTACTTC. The J gene is TRBJ2-5, the V gene TRBV4-3, with a possible D match to TRBD2 (7 bases). The CDR3 loop spans 15 amino acids. The germline gives CDR1 LGHNA, CDR2 YSLEER. Between the trimmed V and J ends, which lost 3 bases and 4 bases, there was a span of 15 bases.

This rearrangement joins TRBV30 to TRBJ1-1; 7 nucleotides align to TRBD1. This CDR3 is 16 amino acids long. V gave up 5 bases and J gave up 7 bases; unmatched junction bases: 19. Germline V gene data show CDR1 as GTSNPN and CDR2 as SVGIG (reference sequence). In DNA, the CDR3 is TGTGCCTGGCCTCGACAGGGTCTAAATGTATCTCGTGAAGCTTTCTTT. Translated: CAWPRQGLNVSREAFF.